The clone carrying this T cell receptor (beta chain) was recorded at least ten times. From blood, about 240-500 ng of genomic DNA served as TRB template. The sample is drawn from a study of T and B cells in COVID-19 patients. The CDR3 extends over 15 amino acids. With V trimmed by 6 bases and J by 2 bases, 5 bases remained unmatched. CDR1 is MNHEY and CDR2 is SVGAGI in the germline V gene. BIOMED2 TRB-A/B primer pools were used in multiplex TRB PCR. TCRdb used MiXCR to reprocess the multiplex PCR reads, holding one entry per CDR3 protein. The data contain fewer than 15,000 distinct CDR3 sequences, around 30% of them seen just once; the ten biggest clones take up around 7%.

Sequencing was done on a sample of blood. The chain combines TRBV6-5 with TRBJ2-1, with 9 bases matching TRBD2. The TCR comes from a human donor who had recovered from COVID-19. The CDR3 DNA follows: TGTGCCAGCAGCGCAACTAGCGGGCCCTACAATGAGCAGTTCTTC. Translated: CASSATSGPYNEQFF.